One sample yielded the 29 T cell receptor beta chains listed below, sequenced in a study of T cells in Graves' hyperthyroidism and ophthalmopathy. Amplification targeted TCR beta CDR3 regions from RNA transcripts. A set of HTBI primers served as the primers for a first-round RT-PCR of the TCR CDR3. In TCRdb, the multiplex PCR reads were re-called with MiXCR into one record per CDR3 protein. The sample yields 550,000 to 600,000 distinct CDR3 sequences, approximately 15% seen once. Sequenced sample: blood. These receptors all stem from a woman aged 18-35 years with Graves' ophthalmopathy.

At least ten counts were recorded for this clonotype. This chain connects TRBV5-1 to TRBJ1-4; 7 bases line up with TRBD1. This CDR3 is 15 amino acids long. Unmatched junction bases numbered 9, after V lost 5 bases and J lost 5 bases. The germline V gene has CDR1 SGHRS and CDR2 YFSETQ. The CDR3 reads CASRPTTGTNEKLFF. CDR3 nucleotides: TGCGCCAGCAGACCAACGACAGGGACGAATGAAAAACTGTTTTTT. Full variable domain (rest looked up from reference TRBV5-1 and TRBJ1-4): KAGVTQTPRYLIKTRGQQVTLSCSPISGHRSVSWYQQTPGQGLQFLFEYFSETQRNKGNFPGRFSGRQFSNSRSEMNVSTLELGDSALYLCASRPTTGTNEKLFFGSGTQLSVL.

This clonotype was seen at least ten times. The V and J genes are TRBV7-9 and TRBJ2-7; 7 bases line up with TRBD1. J gave up 5 bases and V 5 bases, and 12 bases lay outside the gene matches. Germline values: CDR1 SEHNR, CDR2 FQNEAQ (reference sequence). The CDR3 has 15 amino acids. CDR3 DNA: TGTGCCAGCAGCACCGCGACAGGGTTTGGTGACGAGCAGTACTTC. Translation gives CASSTATGFGDEQYF.

This clonotype was counted a single time. A much more abundant neighbour one base away suggests this may be a read error. The chain couples TRBV12-3 or TRBV12-4 to TRBJ2-7, with D maybe TRBD2 (5 bases). This CDR3 is built from 14 residues. Deletions cut 1 base from V and 7 bases from J, with 14 bases between. CDR3 region: CASSLGASSLEQYF. DNA for the CDR3: TGTGCCAGCAGTTTAGGAGCTAGCTCACTTGAGCAGTACTTC.

This clonotype was found many times. This rearrangement joins TRBV28 to TRBJ2-2; D possibly matches TRBD1 or TRBD2 (5 bases each). The CDR3 length is 16 residues. CDR1 and CDR2 (germline): MDHEN, SYDVKM. V was pared by 7 bases and J by 2 bases, with 17 bases between. The CDR3 DNA follows: TGTGCCAGCACCCCCGGGACCGCAGGAAACACCGGGGAGCTGTTTTTT. Its translation: CASTPGTAGNTGELFF. The full variable domain, rest sourced from reference TRBV28 and TRBJ2-2, is DVKVTQSSRYLVKRTGEKVFLECVQDMDHENMFWYRQDPGLGLRLIYFSYDVKMKEKGDIPEGYSVSREKKERFSLILESASTNQTSMYLCASTPGTAGNTGELFFGEGSRLTVL.

CDR3 DNA sequence: TGTGCCCAAGCAGGGAACACCGGGGAGCTGTTTTTT. The encoded protein is CAQAGNTGELFF. The V gene is TRBV30, the J gene TRBJ2-2; D remains unclear. Trimming cost V 8 bases and J 1 base, with 8 bases left between them. CDR3 length: 12 residues. Germline-derived CDR1 and CDR2 are GTSNPN and SVGIG (reference sequence). Full variable domain (rest looked up from reference TRBV30 and TRBJ2-2): SQTIHQWPATLVQPVGSPLSLECTVEGTSNPNLYWYRQAAGRGLQLLFYSVGIGQISSEVPQNLSASRPQDRQFILSSKKLLLSDSGFYLCAQAGNTGELFFGEGSRLTVL.

This clonotype was seen many times. The chain joins TRBV5-5 to TRBJ2-7; no clear D. V dropped 2 bases and J dropped 2 bases, with 23 bases sitting between them. Germline V CDR1 and CDR2: SGHKS, YYEKEE (reference sequence). The CDR3 length is 18 residues. This chain's CDR3 is CASSLSRFRQADTYEQYF. The CDR3 DNA follows: TGTGCCAGCAGCTTATCCCGCTTCAGGCAAGCTGACACCTACGAGCAGTACTTC.

This clonotype was seen ten or more times. The CDR3: CASSPQRNTYEQYF. The CDR3 DNA sequence: TGTGCCAGCAGCCCTCAAAGGAATACCTACGAGCAGTACTTC. The chain is built from TRBV11-2 and TRBJ2-7; no clear D. The germline V gene has CDR1 SGHAT and CDR2 FQNNGV. The CDR3 loop spans 14 amino acids. V dropped 5 bases and J dropped 2 bases, with 13 bases sitting between them. Using reference TRBV11-2 and TRBJ2-7 for the parts outside the CDR3, the full variable domain is EAGVAQSPRYKIIEKRQSVAFWCNPISGHATLYWYQQILGQGPKLLIQFQNNGVVDDSQLPKDRFSAERLKGVDSTLKIQPAKLEDSAVYLCASSPQRNTYEQYFGPGTRLTVT.

Many counts were recorded for this clonotype. CDR3 DNA: TGTGCCAGCAGTTACAGGGATGAGCAGTTCTTC. Translation: CASSYRDEQFF. The gene calls are TRBV6-5 and TRBJ2-1; D unresolved. There are 11 residues in the CDR3. Germline CDR1 reads MNHEY; CDR2 reads SVGAGI. V lost 2 bases and J 8 bases, leaving 4 bases between the germline ends.

This clonotype was seen ten or more times. The chain employs TRBV7-2 and TRBJ1-3; D uncertain. The CDR3 spans 16 residues. From germline, CDR1 is SGHTA and CDR2 FQGNSA. The V gene lost 3 bases and the J gene lost 0 bases, with 12 bases spanning the gap. Here the CDR3 DNA reads TGTGCCAGCAGCTTGGCCCCAACCGTCTCTGGAAACACCATATATTTT. Its translation is CASSLAPTVSGNTIYF.

In this sample, this clonotype turned up many times. V gene TRBV3-1 combines with J gene TRBJ2-7; 7 nucleotides agree with TRBD1. V trimming: 4 bases; J trimming: 2 bases; junction bases outside the gene matches: 8. The CDR3 is made up of 15 amino acids. In germline, CDR1 is LGHDT, CDR2 YNNKEL (reference sequence). The CDR3 coding sequence is TGTGCCAGCAGCCCGAGGGGGCCCGTCCCCTACGAGCAGTACTTC. Encoded protein: CASSPRGPVPYEQYF.

V and J are TRBV6-2 or TRBV6-3 and TRBJ2-7, with a possible D match to TRBD1 (6 bases). V lost 4 bases and J lost 4, with 11 bases in between. This CDR3 is built from 13 residues. CDR1 is MNHEY and CDR2 is SVGEGT in the germline V gene. CDR3 bases: TGTGCCAGCAGTTCGTACAGGGATTACGAGCAGTACTTC. Translated: CASSSYRDYEQYF.

The rearrangement links TRBV9 to TRBJ2-3; 8 nucleotides match TRBD1. The CDR3 is made up of 16 amino acids. The V segment lost 0 bases and the J segment 0 bases; nucleotides outside the gene matches: 3. Per germline, CDR1 SGDLS and CDR2 YYNGEE. In nucleotides, the CDR3 is TGTGCCAGCAGCGTAGTTGGGACAGGAAGCACAGATACGCAGTATTTT. Its translation is CASSVVGTGSTDTQYF.

The sample holds many counts of this clonotype. The gene calls are TRBV5-1 and TRBJ1-1, with D possibly TRBD1 on 5 matching bases. The germline CDR1 and CDR2 sequences are SGHRS and YFSETQ. This CDR3 comprises 15 residues. Between the trimmed V and J ends, which lost 4 bases and 2 bases, there was a span of 15 bases. Here the CDR3 DNA reads TGCGCCAGCAGCGGGGGACTCCTGGGAAACACTGAAGCTTTCTTT. Its protein is CASSGGLLGNTEAFF.

Many counts were recorded for this clonotype. The chain carries TRBV7-6 and TRBJ1-5; 7 bases are shared with TRBD1. Germline V gene sequence: CDR1 SGHVS, CDR2 FNYEAQ. V lost 5 bases and J lost 5; bases outside the gene matches: 15. The CDR3 is 17 residues long. The CDR3 DNA follows: TGTGCCAGCAGCAACGAACCAGGAATCCAGGGGGATCAGCCCCAGCATTTT. It specifies CASSNEPGIQGDQPQHF.

This clonotype was counted at least ten times. The chain is built from TRBV7-2 and TRBJ1-5; weak D call: TRBD1 (5 bases). The V end was cut by 5 bases, the J end by 2 bases, with 16 bases between. CDR1 is SGHTA and CDR2 is FQGNSA in the germline V gene. This CDR3 is built from 16 residues. The CDR3 spells CASSVRDGRGNQPQHF. The CDR3 nucleotides are TGTGCCAGCAGCGTAAGGGACGGGAGGGGCAATCAGCCCCAGCATTTT.

This clonotype was seen only a few times. This sequence may be a read error, since a much larger clone differs from it by one base. CDR3 sequence: CASSLGPAIYEQYF. CDR3 nucleotides: TGTGCCAGCAGTTTAGGGCCAGCGATCTACGAGCAGTACTTC. The V call is TRBV27, the J call TRBJ2-7; no clear D. V lost 2 bases, J lost 3 bases, and 11 bases lay in between. The germline CDR1 and CDR2 sequences are MNHEY and SMNVEV (reference sequence). The CDR3 runs to 14 residues.

This clonotype showed up just a few times. The rearrangement joins TRBV9 to TRBJ2-3; D uncertain. From germline, CDR1 is SGDLS and CDR2 YYNGEE. The V and J ends lost 2 bases and 4 bases respectively, with 8 bases between them. The CDR3 runs to 13 residues. CDR3 protein: CASSVNNPDTQYF. CDR3 DNA sequence: TGTGCCAGCAGCGTGAACAATCCAGATACGCAGTATTTT.

This clonotype has more than one count but fewer than ten. This may arise from a read error, as a much more abundant clone is one base away. The gene calls are TRBV2 and TRBJ2-1; maybe TRBD2 (5 bases). Germline CDR1 is SNHLY and CDR2 is FYNNEI. The CDR3 length is 13 residues. CDR3 sequence: CASSYEARGEQSF. In nucleotides, the CDR3 is TGTGCCAGCAGTTATGAGGCCCGGGGTGAGCAGTCCTTC.

Many counts were recorded for this clonotype. This CDR3 is CASSQSPHYEQYF. The CDR3, as DNA: TGTGCCAGCAGTCAGAGCCCACACTACGAGCAGTACTTC. This chain uses TRBV28 with TRBJ2-7; D is undetermined. V lost 5 bases and J 3 bases, leaving 11 bases between the germline ends. This CDR3 comprises 13 residues. Germline lookup yields CDR1 MDHEN and CDR2 SYDVKM.

This chain uses TRBV19 with TRBJ1-5; 10 nucleotides line up with TRBD1. The CDR3 is 14 residues long. Germline values: CDR1 LNHDA, CDR2 SQIVND (reference sequence). V was pared by 9 bases and J by 5 bases, with 7 bases of the junction left unmatched. CDR3 amino acids: CASHRDRGHQPQHF. The CDR3 DNA reads as TGTGCCAGCCACCGGGACAGGGGACATCAGCCCCAGCATTTT. Complete variable domain (other parts from reference TRBV19 and TRBJ1-5): DGGITQSPKYLFRKEGQNVTLSCEQNLNHDAMYWYRQDPGQGLRLIYYSQIVNDFQKGDIAEGYSVSREKKESFPLTVTSAQKNPTAFYLCASHRDRGHQPQHFGDGTRLSIL.

This clonotype was seen many times. This CDR3 is CASSTGTGGDSPLHF. The CDR3 DNA reads as TGTGCCAGCAGCACTGGGACAGGGGGCGATTCACCCCTCCACTTT. The J gene is TRBJ1-6, the V gene TRBV3-1; 12 nucleotides match TRBD1. There are 15 residues in the CDR3. Germline assignment: CDR1 LGHDT and CDR2 YNNKEL (reference sequence). Trimming removed 5 bases from V and 8 bases from J; junction bases left unmatched: 4. Filled out from reference TRBV3-1 and TRBJ1-6, the complete variable domain reads DTAVSQTPKYLVTQMGNDKSIKCEQNLGHDTMYWYKQDSKKFLKIMFSYNNKELIINETVPNRFSPKSPDKAHLNLHINSLELGDSAVYFCASSTGTGGDSPLHFGNGTRLTVT.

On this clonotype: A much more abundant neighbour one base away suggests this may be a read error. The chain uses TRBV9 and TRBJ1-2; TRBD1 matches 8 bases. J was trimmed by 0 bases and V by 3 bases; bases with no gene match: 10. Germline CDR1 is SGDLS and CDR2 is YYNGEE. The CDR3 extends over 17 amino acids. The CDR3 loop is CASSAGQGPFPNYGYTF. CDR3 sequence (DNA): TGTGCCAGCAGCGCCGGACAGGGACCATTCCCTAACTATGGCTACACCTTC.

This clonotype was observed many times. V and J are TRBV5-1 and TRBJ1-4; 7 positions match TRBD1. J gave up 0 bases and V 2 bases, and 7 bases lay outside the gene matches. This CDR3 region has 17 residues. CDR1 and CDR2 from the germline V gene are SGHRS and YFSETQ. In DNA, the CDR3 is TGCGCCAGCAGCTTCAGGGGACAGCCGGCAACTAATGAAAAACTGTTTTTT. Translating it yields CASSFRGQPATNEKLFF.

The rearrangement links TRBV30 to TRBJ2-4, with D perhaps matching TRBD2 (5 bases). The CDR3 has 15 amino acids. The germline V gene has CDR1 GTSNPN and CDR2 SVGIG (reference sequence). V lost 2 bases and J lost 1, with 12 bases in between. DNA for the CDR3: TGTGCCTGGAGTTTCGGGGTGGGGGCCAAAAACATTCAGTACTTC. Translating it yields CAWSFGVGAKNIQYF. The complete variable domain, with remaining parts taken from reference TRBV30 and TRBJ2-4, reads SQTIHQWPATLVQPVGSPLSLECTVEGTSNPNLYWYRQAAGRGLQLLFYSVGIGQISSEVPQNLSASRPQDRQFILSSKKLLLSDSGFYLCAWSFGVGAKNIQYFGAGTRLSVL.

Ten or more counts support this clonotype. The CDR3 DNA follows: TGTGCCAGCAGGCCCGAGGCTGAAGCTTTCTTT. It specifies CASRPEAEAFF. The J gene is TRBJ1-1, the V gene TRBV7-9; D is unclear. The ends were cut back, 6 bases at V and 6 bases at J, with 8 bases in the middle. From germline, CDR1 is SEHNR and CDR2 FQNEAQ (reference sequence). The CDR3 extends over 11 amino acids.

At least ten counts were recorded for this clonotype. This sequence joins TRBV6-2 or TRBV6-3 and TRBJ2-1, with 12 bases lining up with TRBD2. Germline V gene sequence: CDR1 MNHEY, CDR2 SVGEGT. V trimming: 6 bases; J trimming: 9 bases; junction bases outside the gene matches: 12. The CDR3 covers 16 residues. The CDR3 sequence: CASSRTSGAFGVEQFF. CDR3 nucleotides: TGTGCCAGCAGCCGGACTAGCGGGGCGTTTGGAGTTGAGCAGTTCTTC.

Many counts were recorded for this clonotype. V usage is TRBV2 and J usage is TRBJ1-4; D uncertain. The CDR3 has 13 amino acids. From germline, CDR1 is SNHLY and CDR2 FYNNEI. V was shortened by 1 base and J by 10 bases, with 10 bases between the two germline ends. This CDR3 is CASSEVGLRKLFF. In DNA, the CDR3 is TGTGCCAGCAGTGAAGTCGGCCTGCGAAAACTGTTTTTT.

This chain joins TRBV11-2 and TRBJ2-7; 10 positions agree with TRBD2. The CDR3 is 16 residues long. CDR1 is SGHAT, CDR2 FQNNGV, per germline. The trim removed 2 bases at V and 2 bases at J, leaving 6 bases unmatched. The CDR3 sequence is CASSLNRLAGAYEQYF. CDR3 DNA: TGTGCCAGCAGCTTAAATCGCCTAGCGGGAGCCTACGAGCAGTACTTC. Together with reference TRBV11-2 and TRBJ2-7, the CDR3 gives the full variable domain: EAGVAQSPRYKIIEKRQSVAFWCNPISGHATLYWYQQILGQGPKLLIQFQNNGVVDDSQLPKDRFSAERLKGVDSTLKIQPAKLEDSAVYLCASSLNRLAGAYEQYFGPGTRLTVT.

This clonotype was seen only a few times. An end of the junction differs from the germline gene, which may be a read error. The V gene is TRBV28, the J gene TRBJ2-1, with D possibly being TRBD1 (5 bases). The CDR3 is made up of 12 amino acids. CDR1 and CDR2 from the germline V gene are MDHEN and SYDVKM. The CDR3 reads CASSLLDNGQFF. The CDR3 coding sequence is TGTGCCAGCAGTTTATTGGACAATGGGCAGTTCTTC.